This T cell receptor (beta chain) emerged from a study of blood T cell repertoires in COVID-19. Germline CDR1 SNHLY, CDR2 FYNNEI. V trimming: 8 bases; J trimming: 8 bases; junction bases outside the gene matches: 10. This CDR3 comprises 14 residues. This clone has just one count. Measured with immunoSEQ multiplex PCR; TCRdb has only the in-frame clones, and not every one. The data show hundreds of thousands of clones, 86% seen once. The receptor was isolated from a woman of 80 years or more with COVID-19, enrolled during active disease. The material sequenced was peripheral blood. The chain employs TRBV2 and TRBJ1-2; TRBD1 matches at 11 bases. The CDR3 reads CASGRTGGEEGYTF. CDR3 coding DNA: TGTGCCAGCGGCAGGACAGGGGGCGAAGAGGGCTACACCTTC.